This TCR beta chain was captured in a study of HIV-infected patients and healthy controls. All unsorted peripheral T cells were captured because whole blood was used without fractionation. In its sample, this clonotype was seen a few times. Its specificity is unknown. About 540 ng RNA was reverse transcribed with alpha and beta constant-region primers. Separate chain-specific third strand synthesis with multiplexing indices produced the alpha and beta libraries. Priming off the SP2 site generated the second strand. TCRdb used MiXCR to reprocess the 5' RACE reads, holding one entry per CDR3 protein. The table has some 25,000 distinct CDR3 sequences, about 8.5% seen once. The V gene's germline CDR1 is ENHRY and CDR2 SYGVKD. This CDR3 is 15 amino acids long. V lost 5 bases to trimming and J lost 0 bases, with 13 bases between them. General study findings and limits: Compared with controls, mean Gini indices were significantly raised in HIV-infected repertoires, possibly indicating oligoclonality. The study did not determine the donors' HLA types. HIV-infected patients and controls differed significantly in mean usage of eight alpha and eight beta V genes.

The TCR was taken from an adult in good health. The sample comprised blood. V and J are TRBV10-3 and TRBJ1-1, with TRBD1 as a possible D gene (5 bases). CDR3 bases: TGTGCCATCAGTTTCGGGGCCCTCATGAACACTGAAGCTTTCTTT. Translated, it gives CAISFGALMNTEAFF.